The rows below give T cell receptor beta chains drawn from one sample of a study of T cell clonotyping in hematopoietic cell transplantation. Profiling relied on immunoSEQ multiplex PCR, and the TCRdb table lists in-frame clones only, not all of them. The table shows approximately 11,000 clones, with about nine tenths occurring only once. This specimen was PBMCs, taken 180 days after allogeneic stem cell transplant. The receptor source for this set is a male patient over 55 who had an allogeneic stem cell transplant from an unrelated donor, so the T cells may come from the graft donor. Some clones in this sample may be carry-over from other donors' samples. Both conserved end residues are part of each CDR3. Each record gives: D gene, J gene, V gene, clone size, CDR3 DNA, CDR3 protein. D genes are given only for firm matches. Some rows have no size entry. The others give once, few or many, or a class for an expanded clone.

TRBD1 TRBJ1-4 TRBV4-1 . TGCGCCAGCAGCCAGTTTACCGGGACAGGGGGGGTAAAACTGTTTTTT CASSQFTGTGGVKLFF
TRBD1 TRBJ1-5 TRBV5-8 . TGTGCCAGCAGCCAAATCGACAGGGTACAGCCCCAGCATTTT CASSQIDRVQPQHF
TRBD1 TRBJ2-7 TRBV18 . TGTGCCAGCTCACCGGGGACAGGCCCCTACGAGCAGTACTTC CASSPGTGPYEQYF
. TRBJ1-5 TRBV7-2 . TGTGCCAGCAGCTTAAGGCAGGGAGGTCAGCCCCAGCATTTT CASSLRQGGQPQHF
TRBD1 TRBJ2-1 TRBV4-1 . TGCGCCAGCAGCCCTGGGGCGCAGGGGGACTACAATGAGCAGTTCTTC CASSPGAQGDYNEQFF
. TRBJ2-3 TRBV9 . TGTGCCAGCAGCGTAGTTTCATACTCCACAGATACGCAGTATTTT CASSVVSYSTDTQYF
. TRBJ2-3 TRBV19 . TGTGCCAGTAGTATAGTTGGAGGGGGCGCAGATACGCAGTATTTT CASSIVGGGADTQYF
TRBD1 TRBJ1-3 TRBV7-2 . TGTGCCAGCAGCTTTGGACAGGGGGCTTCTGGAAACACCATATATTTT CASSFGQGASGNTIYF
TRBD1 TRBJ2-7 TRBV5-4 . TGTGCCAGCAGCTTGGGAGGGACAGGGCTTGACGAGCAGTACTTC CASSLGGTGLDEQYF
TRBD2 TRBJ2-5 TRBV29-1 . TGCAGCGTCGCAGCGGGGGGCTTCCACCAAGAGACCCAGTACTTC CSVAAGGFHQETQYF
TRBD1 TRBJ1-1 TRBV2 . TGTGCCAGCAGGGGACAGCTGAACACTGAAGCTTTCTTT CASRGQLNTEAFF
. TRBJ1-1 TRBV9 once TGTGCCAGCAGCCCCCGTTATGACACTGAAGCTTTCTTT CASSPRYDTEAFF
TRBD1 TRBJ1-2 TRBV7-9 . TGTGCCAGCAGCTCGGGACAGGGGGCTTATGGCTACACCTTC CASSSGQGAYGYTF
. TRBJ1-2 TRBV6-5 . TGTGCCAGCAGGCAAGGACAGTATGGGGGCTACACCTTC CASRQGQYGGYTF
. TRBJ2-7 TRBV7-9 . TGTGCCAGCAGCTCAAGGACAGAATACGAGCAGTACTTC CASSSRTEYEQYF
. TRBJ2-2 TRBV4-3 . TGCGCCAGCAGCCAAGATCGGGCGATCACCGGGGAGCTGTTTTTT CASSQDRAITGELFF
. TRBJ1-1 TRBV5-1 . TGCGCCAGCAGCTCGCAGGGAAACACTGAAGCTTTCTTT CASSSQGNTEAFF
. TRBJ2-7 TRBV29-1 . TGCAGCGTTGTAGAACCCTACGAGCAGTACTTC CSVVEPYEQYF
. TRBJ2-6 TRBV5-1 . TGCGCCAGCAGCTTGGACTCTGGGGCCAACGTCCTGACTTTC CASSLDSGANVLTF
. TRBJ1-1 TRBV27 . TGTGCCAGCAGTTTAAGGTGGGCGAACACTGAAGCTTTCTTT CASSLRWANTEAFF
. TRBJ1-2 TRBV6-6 . TGTGCCAGCAGCCCCGGACAGTTCTATGGCTACACCTTC CASSPGQFYGYTF
. TRBJ1-3 TRBV5-6 . TGTGCCAGCAGCCGGACCCAGGCTGGAAACACCATATATTTT CASSRTQAGNTIYF
TRBD1 TRBJ1-5 TRBV19 . TGTGCCAGTAGTACACAGGGGGCTCAGCCCCAGCATTTT CASSTQGAQPQHF
. TRBJ1-2 TRBV29-1 . TGCAGCGTTGAAGCTCAGAACTATGGCTACACCTTC CSVEAQNYGYTF
. TRBJ1-1 TRBV9 . TGTGCCAGCAGCGTAGTGGGGTCCGCTGAAGCTTTCTTT CASSVVGSAEAFF
. TRBJ1-1 TRBV13 . TGTGCCAGCAGCTTAGCCGGAGGGAGATTGAACACTGAAGCTTTCTTT CASSLAGGRLNTEAFF
. TRBJ1-1 TRBV7-6 . TGTGCCAGCAGCACCAGAGAGAACACTGAAGCTTTCTTT CASSTRENTEAFF
. TRBJ1-1 TRBV5-1 . TGCGCCAGCAGCCTAGAGACAGGCCTACTTGAAGCTTTCTTT CASSLETGLLEAFF
. TRBJ2-7 TRBV4-3 . TGCGCCAGCAGCCCTGGCGAGGCTTCAATCTACGAGCAGTACTTC CASSPGEASIYEQYF
TRBD2 TRBJ2-5 TRBV18 . TGTGCCAGCTCACCGGCGGGTAGCGGGACTAAAGAGACCCAGTACTTC CASSPAGSGTKETQYF
. TRBJ1-3 TRBV19 . TGTGCCAGTAGCCCAGGAAACACCATATATTTT CASSPGNTIYF
. TRBJ2-2 TRBV7-3 . TGTGCCAGCAGCTTAGAACTGCGGGTCGGGGAGCTGTTTTTT CASSLELRVGELFF
. TRBJ2-1 TRBV19 . TGTGCCAGTAGCCTAGGATGGGGGGTGGACTACAATGAGCAGTTCTTC CASSLGWGVDYNEQFF
. TRBJ2-3 TRBV11-2 . TGTGCCAGCAGCTTACGACGGCCTTCCACAGATACGCAGTATTTT CASSLRRPSTDTQYF
. TRBJ1-2 TRBV4-3 . TGCGCCAGCAGCCCCCAAAGTGGACCTCATCGGGCCTATGGCTACACCTTC CASSPQSGPHRAYGYTF
. TRBJ1-6 TRBV25-1 . TGTGCCAGCACCCCATGGACAGATAATTCACCCCTCCACTTT CASTPWTDNSPLHF
. TRBJ2-6 TRBV14 . TGTGCCAGCAGCCAGAGAGTAAGTGGCTCTGGGGCCAACGTCCTGACTTTC CASSQRVSGSGANVLTF
. TRBJ2-7 TRBV2 . TGTGCCAGCCTCCGGGGGCCGCCGGCCGAGCAGTACTTC CASLRGPPAEQYF
TRBD2 TRBJ2-5 TRBV7-9 . TGTGCCAGCAGCTTAGGGCCAAGCGGGGGGGCCGCCGGGACCCAGTACTTC CASSLGPSGGAAGTQYF
. TRBJ2-1 TRBV7-9 . TGTGCCAGCAGCACCGGGACCTGGGGCTACAATGAGCAGTTCTTC CASSTGTWGYNEQFF